This passage covers 3 T cell receptor beta chains from one sample sequenced in a study of a mutant IDH1 vaccine in newly diagnosed glioma. The repertoire was sequenced with immunoSEQ multiplex PCR; TCRdb's copy has only in-frame clones and lacks some. The table lists roughly 31,000 clones, 80% to 85% of them singletons. The antigens these receptors bind are not known. Time point reported: week 47, end of study. Topical imiquimod was applied with each vaccine dose, which held 300 ug of mutant IDH1 20-mer peptide. The starting material was PBMCs, obtained from a glioma patient whose treatment included an IDH1 peptide vaccine. Receptor source: a young man with glioma.

This sequence joins TRBV30 and TRBJ2-5; D uncertain. Germline lookup yields CDR1 GTSNPN and CDR2 SVGIG (reference sequence). The length of the CDR3 is 12 residues. V lost 2 bases and J lost 3, with 7 bases in between. For the CDR3, the DNA is TGTGCCTGGAGTCGTATTAAAGAGACCCAGTACTTC. It translates to CAWSRIKETQYF. Full variable domain (remainder filled in from reference TRBV30 and TRBJ2-5): SQTIHQWPATLVQPVGSPLSLECTVEGTSNPNLYWYRQAAGRGLQLLFYSVGIGQISSEVPQNLSASRPQDRQFILSSKKLLLSDSGFYLCAWSRIKETQYFGPGTRLLVL.

The chain couples TRBV27 to TRBJ2-7; TRBD2 matches 7 bases. The CDR3 covers 15 residues. The germline V gene has CDR1 MNHEY and CDR2 SMNVEV (reference sequence). The V gene end was trimmed by 2 bases and the J gene end by 2 bases; junction bases not matched to a gene: 6. CDR3 sequence: CASSLEAGGTYEQYF. The CDR3, as DNA: TGTGCCAGCAGTTTAGAGGCCGGGGGGACCTACGAGCAGTACTTC.

The chain carries TRBV6-6 and TRBJ1-2; D is unclear. Germline V CDR1 and CDR2: MNHNY, SVGAGI (reference sequence). V was shortened by 7 bases and J by 2 bases, with 11 bases between the two germline ends. The CDR3 has 13 amino acids. CDR3 sequence reads: CASTFKGNYGYTF. The CDR3 nucleotides are TGTGCCAGCACCTTCAAAGGGAACTATGGCTACACCTTC.